This T cell receptor (beta chain) was sequenced during a study of cytomegalovirus exposure and HLA in healthy donors. Trimming removed 0 bases at V and 7 bases at J, with 10 bases between. This CDR3 contains 13 residues. CDR1 MNHNS and CDR2 SASEGT come from the germline V gene. Study observations and caveats: The classifier reportedly diagnosed cytomegalovirus status with high specificity and sensitivity.

In the PCR, 60 Vbeta and 13 Jbeta primers were used. Libraries were prepared by immunoSEQ multiplex PCR; TCRdb keeps only in-frame clonotypes and omits some of them. This sample has 130,000 to 150,000 clones, with roughly 79% found just once. About this clone itself: Its antigen is as yet unknown.

The sequence came from a woman in her twenties or thirties in good health and CMV-seronegative. V usage is TRBV6-1 and J usage is TRBJ2-7; D might be TRBD1 (5 bases). The sample was PBMCs. CDR3 residues: CASSEALRQEQYF. Here the CDR3 DNA reads TGTGCCAGCAGTGAAGCGCTTCGACAGGAGCAGTACTTC.